The entry that follows covers one T cell receptor (beta chain) sequence. This clonotype was detected only a few times. It has no known antigen specificity. No base quality values were provided; no much bigger clone lies one nucleotide off. TCR beta CDR3 regions were amplified from RNA transcripts. For the first round of RT-PCR on the TCR CDR3, the HTBI primer set was used together with the Qiagen OneStep RT-PCR kit. The libraries were constructed in a second round of multiplex PCR and then size-selected and purified. Libraries were sequenced paired-end with 100 bp reads on an Illumina HiSeq2000. For the original study's pipeline: Raw data were processed with SOAPnuke, discarding reads with adapters, uncalled bases, mean Phred below 15, or no exact constant-primer or identifier match. COPE v1.2.5 was used to merge the high-quality paired reads, and each unique nucleotide sequence was defined as a clonotype. Clonotypes were aligned to IMGT TRBV, TRBD and TRBJ reference segments using MiTCR v1.1. Only V-J combinations with frequency above 0.0001, covering 99% to 99.2% of repertoires, were analysed. A TCS score was defined as the ratio of F50 (clonal expansion) to E x V (chaos), with BLOSUM62-based TCRdist applied between CDR3 peptides within each V-J. Welch's t-statistics and random forest reduced 450 to 600 V-J features to about 12, which were used in a naive Bayes classifier (R e1071). TCRdb reran the public reads through fastp at Q25 and MiXCR, keeping productive beta chains. CDR3 protein sequences are deduplicated, and each keeps its most common genes and DNA. These V and J calls derive from TCRdb rather than the authors' analysis. The sample table shows 340,000 or so distinct CDR3 sequences, and over 15% are seen once. The top ten hold around 47% of the sample.

Stable Graves' hyperthyroidism was defined as no progression to ophthalmopathy during 18 months of follow-up. Hyperthyroidism patients were aged 18 to 65 years and newly diagnosed, with disease duration of less than 2 months. Exclusion was applied to patients with uncontrolled infections, other autoimmune diseases, pregnancy or lactation. Diagnoses relied on clinical symptoms, serum thyroxine and TRAb, thyroid ultrasound and orbital computed tomography. Ficoll-Paque density gradient centrifugation was used to isolate PBMCs from about 9 ml of fresh peripheral blood. Trizol reagent was used to extract total RNA, and RNA quality was then checked on an Agilent 2100 Bioanalyzer. This sample was included in a study of T cells in Graves' hyperthyroidism and ophthalmopathy (dated by TCRdb to the late 2010s). Notes on the research overall: Peripheral blood samples were taken at initial diagnosis, before any treatment was given. To identify TCR V-J signatures that set the groups apart, the researchers used a discovery cohort of 100 patients, made up of 40 to 45 with Graves' ophthalmopathy and about 59 with stable Graves' hyperthyroidism. The approximately 90 discovery patients were randomly split 7:3 into training and test sets. Whether ophthalmopathy could be predicted prospectively was tested in an independent validation cohort made up of under 20 hyperthyroidism patients plus 17 patients who later progressed to ophthalmopathy. The study also compared thyroid tissue and blood T-cell repertoires from over 5 Graves' hyperthyroidism patients. After blood sampling, hyperthyroidism patients were treated with methimazole at a starting dose of 30 mg daily, and ophthalmopathy patients were treated with high-dose intravenous methylprednisolone. According to the paper, TCR Vbeta CDR3 sequencing was carried out on about 140 peripheral blood samples, which came from under 50 ophthalmopathy, around 75 hyperthyroidism and some 17 progressor patients.

The study at large found these results: In validation, the model predicted progression to ophthalmopathy with approximately 70% sensitivity and over 72% specificity, a median of approximately 6.5 months before onset. In cross-validation, a model built on a 13 V-J signature told ophthalmopathy apart from stable hyperthyroidism with about 90% sensitivity and 81% to 82% specificity, and in testing the same model reached 80%/75%. No statistical method was used to set the sample size in advance, and investigators knew the group allocation. Most expanded thyroid clonotypes (frequency above 0.001) were also detected in blood, suggesting blood repertoires may reflect thyroid immune responses.

V is reduced by 3 bases and J by 2 bases, leaving a spacing of 14 bases between them. CDR1 and CDR2 are drawn from the germline V gene: MGHRA, YSYEKL. The CDR3 goes from the cysteine to the phenylalanine over 16 residues. The kept DNA is CDR3 alone, 48 bases in frame from the first base. The receptor was derived from a woman between 45 and 60 years old with Graves' hyperthyroidism. Recombination joined TRBV4-1 with TRBJ2-1; the D gene is possibly TRBD1 or TRBD2, with 6 bases matching each. What was sequenced was blood. The DNA sequence is TGCGCCAGCAGCCACAGCCGGGGGCCTCCCTACAATGAGCAGTTCTTC. Translated, this gives CASSHSRGPPYNEQFF.